Many counts were recorded for the clone carrying this T cell receptor beta chain. Antigen unknown. The data were taken from a study of neurological immune-mediated disorders. Broader study findings: None of the CDR3 amino acid sequences found in expanded clones was shared across subjects. This suggests that the TCR-beta repertoires were private in all groups.

The CDR3 contains 14 residues. Per the germline V gene, CDR1 is DFQATT and CDR2 is SNEGSKA (reference sequence). Trimming stripped 6 bases from V and 2 bases from J, with 16 bases between. Using its own MiXCR run on the 5' RACE reads, TCRdb lists one record per CDR3 protein. The table lists about 66,000 distinct CDR3 sequences, under 3.5% of them singletons. This TCR derives from a man between 40 and 49 years old with multiple sclerosis. Sequenced sample: PBMCs. This chain links TRBV20-1 with TRBJ2-5, with D possibly matching TRBD2 (6 bases). CDR3 protein: CSAREGRTQETQYF. CDR3 sequence (DNA): TGCAGTGCCCGTGAGGGGAGGACACAAGAGACCCAGTACTTC.